Each of the 22 T cell receptor beta chains below was sequenced from the same sample in a study of T cell responses to AZD1222 COVID-19 vaccine. The protocol was immunoSEQ multiplex PCR, while the TCRdb copy is restricted to in-frame clones and leaves out a portion. The sample holds approximately 130,000 clones, around nine tenths seen once. Sequenced material: peripheral blood, taken on day 0 of AZD1222 vaccination. These receptor sequences come from an adult in good health.

This rearrangement joins TRBV7-2 to TRBJ1-1; TRBD1 matches at 9 bases. V shed 4 bases and J 4 bases; nucleotides not matched to a gene: 4. The CDR3 totals 14 residues. CDR1 is SGHTA and CDR2 is FQGNSA in the germline V gene. CDR3 in DNA: TGTGCCAGCAGCTCCCGGGACAGGGTCACTGAAGCTTTCTTT. Protein product: CASSSRDRVTEAFF.

The V call is TRBV6-1, the J call TRBJ2-1; D is undetermined. CDR3 size: 14 residues. The germline V gene has CDR1 MNHNS and CDR2 SASEGT. The V gene lost 3 bases and the J gene lost 10 bases, with 16 bases spanning the gap. CDR3 sequence reads: CASSDAGPVMEQFF. DNA of the CDR3: TGTGCCAGCAGTGATGCCGGGCCCGTGATGGAGCAGTTCTTC.

The rearrangement links TRBV15 to TRBJ2-5; no definite D call. V was pared by 0 bases and J by 4 bases, with 9 bases between. Germline CDR1 LNHNV, CDR2 YYDKDF (reference sequence). This CDR3 has 14 residues. Written as DNA, the CDR3 is TGTGCCACCAGCAGAGATGTGGGTACAGAGACCCAGTACTTC. It translates to CATSRDVGTETQYF.

The rearrangement uses TRBV18 and TRBJ2-7; 8 bases match TRBD1. The CDR3 sequence is 15 residues long. With 3 bases clipped from V and 7 bases from J, the junction kept 11 bases outside the gene matches. Germline CDR1 is KGHSH and CDR2 is LQKENI. DNA of the CDR3: TGTGCCAGCTCACCCGAGACAGGGGCCTTGGGGGAGCAGTACTTC. Translation gives CASSPETGALGEQYF.

The chain is built from TRBV7-9 and TRBJ2-1; a possible D gene is TRBD1 (6 bases). The germline gives CDR1 SEHNR, CDR2 FQNEAQ (reference sequence). The CDR3 has 14 amino acids. V lost 1 base and J lost 7, with 11 bases in between. The CDR3 spells CASSLEQGGNEQFF. CDR3 DNA sequence: TGTGCCAGCAGCTTAGAACAGGGTGGGAATGAGCAGTTCTTC.

The rearrangement joins TRBV7-2 to TRBJ1-1; the D gene is possibly TRBD1 (6 bases). Germline loops: CDR1 SGHTA, CDR2 FQGNSA. This CDR3 is built from 14 residues. V lost 5 bases to trimming and J lost 3 bases, with 13 bases between them. The CDR3 is CASSRQGKDTEAFF. The CDR3 DNA sequence: TGTGCCAGCAGCCGGCAGGGGAAGGACACTGAAGCTTTCTTT.

DNA for the CDR3: TGTGCCAGCAGCTTAGCTGGGGGCGTAAACACCATATATTTT. This gives the protein CASSLAGGVNTIYF. This chain connects TRBV11-2 to TRBJ1-3; D is possibly TRBD1 (6 bases). The CDR3 covers 14 residues. Trimming took off 1 base at V and 6 bases at J, with 10 bases between the two ends. Germline CDR1 reads SGHAT; CDR2 reads FQNNGV.

This rearrangement joins TRBV7-2 to TRBJ1-2; no clear D. Germline V gene sequence: CDR1 SGHTA, CDR2 FQGNSA. This CDR3 region has 14 residues. V lost 5 bases and J 10 bases, leaving 20 bases between the germline ends. The CDR3 DNA is TGTGCCAGCAGCCGCGACTCAGAAGACCCGAACTACACCTTC. It translates to CASSRDSEDPNYTF.

This chain joins TRBV10-3 and TRBJ1-1; a weak D match, TRBD1 (6 bases). V dropped 10 bases and J dropped 1 base, with 10 bases sitting between them. This CDR3 contains 12 residues. The germline gives CDR1 ENHRY, CDR2 SYGVKD. The CDR3 protein is CATGQQNTEAFF. CDR3 bases: TGTGCCACCGGACAGCAGAACACTGAAGCTTTCTTT.

The chain joins TRBV9 to TRBJ2-2, with D maybe TRBD2 (6 bases). V was cut by 0 bases and J by 3 bases, with 9 bases left in between. CDR1 and CDR2 from the germline V gene are SGDLS and YYNGEE. The CDR3 length is 15 residues. CDR3 residues: CASSVAGTHTGELFF. CDR3 in DNA: TGTGCCAGCAGCGTAGCCGGGACTCACACCGGGGAGCTGTTTTTT. The variable domain in full, completed from reference TRBV9 and TRBJ2-2, reads DSGVTQTPKHLITATGQRVTLRCSPRSGDLSVYWYQQSLDQGLQFLIQYYNGEERAKGNILERFSAQQFPDLHSELNLSSLELGDSALYFCASSVAGTHTGELFFGEGSRLTVL.

The rearrangement links TRBV5-6 to TRBJ1-5, with a possible D match to TRBD1 (5 bases). CDR1 is SGHDT and CDR2 is YYEEEE in the germline V gene. The CDR3 totals 13 residues. Deletions cut 0 bases from V and 4 bases from J, with 5 bases between. In nucleotides, the CDR3 is TGTGCCAGCAGCTTGGGACAGAATCAGCCCCAGCATTTT. Protein sequence: CASSLGQNQPQHF.

The rearrangement joins TRBV2 to TRBJ2-3; D possibly uses TRBD1 or TRBD2 (5 bases each). Germline CDR1 is SNHLY and CDR2 is FYNNEI. The CDR3 is 15 residues long. The ends were cut back, 4 bases at V and 4 bases at J, with 15 bases in the middle. The CDR3 protein is CASSGGRKVADTQYF. The CDR3 DNA reads as TGTGCCAGCAGTGGGGGGAGAAAGGTAGCAGATACGCAGTATTTT. The variable domain in full, completed from reference TRBV2 and TRBJ2-3, reads EPEVTQTPSHQVTQMGQEVILRCVPISNHLYFYWYRQILGQKVEFLVSFYNNEISEKSEIFDDQFSVERPDGSNFTLKIRSTKLEDSAMYFCASSGGRKVADTQYFGPGTRLTVL.

The rearrangement joins TRBV19 to TRBJ2-1; 9 bases agree with TRBD2. Germline V gene sequence: CDR1 LNHDA, CDR2 SQIVND (reference sequence). V lost 2 bases, J lost 10 bases, and 3 bases stayed unmatched. The CDR3 is made up of 13 amino acids. CDR3 amino acids: CASSIKLAGEQFF. The CDR3, as DNA: TGTGCCAGTAGTATAAAGCTAGCGGGAGAGCAGTTCTTC.

The chain employs TRBV25-1 and TRBJ1-4; the D is unclear. The CDR3 is 14 residues long. With 3 bases removed from V and 1 base from J, the gap between germline ends came to 6 bases. Looked up from germline, CDR1 is MGHDK and CDR2 is SYGVNS. The CDR3 bases are TGTGCCAGCAGTGACCGCCTAACTAATGAAAAACTGTTTTTT. This gives the protein CASSDRLTNEKLFF.

V and J are TRBV27 and TRBJ2-3; TRBD2 matches 10 bases. The germline gives CDR1 MNHEY, CDR2 SMNVEV (reference sequence). The CDR3 extends over 20 amino acids. The V and J ends lost 5 bases and 0 bases, in that order; junction bases with no gene match: 17. Written as DNA, the CDR3 is TGTGCCAGCAGTCCCACTCGTTACGGACTAGCGGATTCTAGCACAGATACGCAGTATTTT. It encodes CASSPTRYGLADSSTDTQYF.

This chain joins TRBV12-3 or TRBV12-4 and TRBJ2-1; D not certain. The CDR3 covers 11 residues. Trimming stripped 4 bases from V and 8 bases from J, with 6 bases between. The CDR3 DNA follows: TGTGCCAGCAGTTCCTTGGATGAGCAGTTCTTC. This codes for CASSSLDEQFF.

The rearrangement uses TRBV7-8 and TRBJ1-4, with D unclear. V was cut by 4 bases and J by 8 bases, with 11 bases left in between. Germline V CDR1 and CDR2: SGHVS, FQNEAQ. This CDR3 is 13 amino acids long. The CDR3 sequence: CASSSRTGEKLFF. DNA for the CDR3: TGTGCCAGCAGCTCCCGGACCGGCGAAAAACTGTTTTTT.

As regards this clone: The junction differs from germline at one of its ends, possibly a read error. This rearrangement joins TRBV7-7 to TRBJ2-3, with 8 bases identical to TRBD2. The CDR3 sequence is 15 residues long. Germline V gives CDR1 SSHAT, CDR2 FNYEAQ (reference sequence). The CDR3 region is CASSLLADSTDTQYF. CDR3 bases: TGTGCTAGCAGCTTACTAGCGGACTCCACAGATACGCAGTATTTT.

This rearrangement joins TRBV6-5 to TRBJ1-1; D might be TRBD1 (5 bases). This CDR3 region has 14 residues. In germline, CDR1 is MNHEY, CDR2 SVGAGI. V was trimmed by 6 bases and J by 0 bases, leaving 11 bases between them. The CDR3, as DNA: TGTGCCAGCAGATCCGGGACGTTGAACACTGAAGCTTTCTTT. This translates into CASRSGTLNTEAFF.

This sequence joins TRBV5-1 and TRBJ2-5; the match to TRBD2 covers 13 bases. The germline V gene has CDR1 SGHRS and CDR2 YFSETQ. J was trimmed by 4 bases and V by 4 bases; bases with no gene match: 4. The CDR3 length is 15 residues. CDR3 nucleotides: TGCGCCAGCAGCCGAGGGACTAGCGGGGCAGAGACCCAGTACTTC. Encoded protein: CASSRGTSGAETQYF.

This clone was seen a single time. The rearrangement uses TRBV5-1 and TRBJ2-3; D perhaps matches TRBD1 (5 bases). CDR3 size: 15 residues. CDR1 is SGHRS, CDR2 YFSETQ, per germline. Trimming shortened V by 4 bases and J by 2 bases, and 14 bases separated the two germline ends. The CDR3 nucleotides read TGCGCCAGCAGCGTTAGACAGTCTAACACAGATACGCAGTATTTT. Protein sequence: CASSVRQSNTDTQYF.

This clone was observed a single time. V gene TRBV11-2 combines with J gene TRBJ2-7; maybe TRBD2 (6 bases). The CDR3 length is 19 residues. CDR1 is SGHAT and CDR2 is FQNNGV in the germline V gene. Trimming took 4 bases from V and 2 from J, leaving 27 bases between them. The CDR3 here is CASSSLIAANTRSAYEQYF. The CDR3 region has the DNA TGTGCCAGCAGCTCCCTAATAGCGGCCAATACCAGGTCAGCCTACGAGCAGTACTTC.